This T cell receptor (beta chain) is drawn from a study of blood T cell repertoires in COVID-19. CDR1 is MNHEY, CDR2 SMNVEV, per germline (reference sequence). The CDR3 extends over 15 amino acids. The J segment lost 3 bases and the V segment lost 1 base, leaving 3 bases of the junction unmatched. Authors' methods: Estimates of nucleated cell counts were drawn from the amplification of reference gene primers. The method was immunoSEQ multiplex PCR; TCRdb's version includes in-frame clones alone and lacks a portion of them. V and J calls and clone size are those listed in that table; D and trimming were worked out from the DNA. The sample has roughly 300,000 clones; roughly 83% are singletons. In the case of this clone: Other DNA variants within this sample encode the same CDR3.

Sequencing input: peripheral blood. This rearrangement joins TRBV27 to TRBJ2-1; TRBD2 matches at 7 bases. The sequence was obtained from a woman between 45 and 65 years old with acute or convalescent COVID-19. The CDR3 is CASSLYLAVYNEQFF. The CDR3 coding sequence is TGTGCCAGCAGTTTATACCTAGCGGTCTACAATGAGCAGTTCTTC.